The 3 T cell receptor beta chains below come from one sample, sequenced in a study of PD-1 blockade in classical Hodgkin lymphoma. Each patient relapsed following autologous stem cell transplantation, and prior brentuximab vedotin exposure differed. Sequencing used immunoSEQ multiplex PCR; TCRdb keeps in-frame clones, though not all of them. The data show over 11,000 clones, around 78% seen once. The sample consisted of peripheral blood mononuclear cells (PBMCs), taken before the second cycle of nivolumab. All receptors come from a human donor with classical Hodgkin lymphoma.

The rearrangement uses TRBV2 and TRBJ2-4; 11 nucleotides align to TRBD2. This CDR3 spans 16 amino acids. With V trimmed by 2 bases and J by 2 bases, 2 bases remained unmatched. Germline-derived CDR1 and CDR2 are SNHLY and FYNNEI. The CDR3 is CASSELAGGSKNIQYF. In DNA form, the CDR3 reads TGTGCCAGCAGTGAACTAGCGGGGGGATCCAAAAACATTCAGTACTTC.

The genes are TRBV7-8 and TRBJ2-2; 7 positions match TRBD1. The trim removed 2 bases at V and 4 bases at J, leaving 10 bases unmatched. Germline lookup yields CDR1 SGHVS and CDR2 FQNEAQ. CDR3 size: 17 residues. The DNA of the CDR3 is TGTGCCAGCAGCTTAATTTCGACAGGGCTAATCACCGGGGAGCTGTTTTTT. Protein sequence: CASSLISTGLITGELFF.

This clone was counted a few times. The V call is TRBV28, the J call TRBJ1-4; unclear D gene. The V end was cut by 5 bases, the J end by 5 bases, with 6 bases between. CDR1 and CDR2 from the germline V gene are MDHEN and SYDVKM. This CDR3 spans 12 amino acids. CDR3 region: CASSRGNEKLFF. CDR3 nucleotide sequence: TGTGCCAGCAGTAGAGGGAATGAAAAACTGTTTTTT.